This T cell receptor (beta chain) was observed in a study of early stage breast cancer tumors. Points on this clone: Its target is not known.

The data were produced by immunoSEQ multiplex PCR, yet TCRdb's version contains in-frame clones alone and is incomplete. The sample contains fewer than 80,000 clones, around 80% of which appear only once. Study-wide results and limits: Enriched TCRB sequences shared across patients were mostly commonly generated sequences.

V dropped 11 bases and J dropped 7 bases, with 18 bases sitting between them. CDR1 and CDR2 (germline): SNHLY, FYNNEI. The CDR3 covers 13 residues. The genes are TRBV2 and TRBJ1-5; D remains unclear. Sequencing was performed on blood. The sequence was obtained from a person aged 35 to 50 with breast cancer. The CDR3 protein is CAGGRALGQPQHF. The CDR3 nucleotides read TGTGCCGGAGGGCGAGCTCTTGGGCAGCCCCAGCATTTT.